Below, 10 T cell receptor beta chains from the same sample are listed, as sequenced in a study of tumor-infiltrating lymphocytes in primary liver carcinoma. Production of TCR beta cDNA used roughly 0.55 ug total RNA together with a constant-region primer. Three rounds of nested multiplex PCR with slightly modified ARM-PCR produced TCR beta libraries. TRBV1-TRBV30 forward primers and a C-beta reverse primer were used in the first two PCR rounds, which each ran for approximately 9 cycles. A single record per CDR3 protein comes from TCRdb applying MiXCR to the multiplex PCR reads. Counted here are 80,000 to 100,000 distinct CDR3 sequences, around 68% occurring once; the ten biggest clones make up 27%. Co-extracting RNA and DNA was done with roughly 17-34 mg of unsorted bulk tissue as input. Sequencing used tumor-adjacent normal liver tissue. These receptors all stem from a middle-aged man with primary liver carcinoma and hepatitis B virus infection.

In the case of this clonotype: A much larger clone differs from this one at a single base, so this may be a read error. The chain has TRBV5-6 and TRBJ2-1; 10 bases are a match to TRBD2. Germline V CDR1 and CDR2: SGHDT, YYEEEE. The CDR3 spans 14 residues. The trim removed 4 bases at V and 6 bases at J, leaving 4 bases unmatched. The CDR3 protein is CASSLGTSVNEQFF. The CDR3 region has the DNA TGTGCCAGCAGCCTCGGGACTAGCGTCAATGAGCAGTTCTTC. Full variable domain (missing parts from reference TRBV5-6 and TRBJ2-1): DAGVTQSPTHLIKTRGQQVTLRCSPKSGHDTVSWYQQALGQGPQFIFQYYEEEERQRGNFPDRFSGHQFPNYSSELNVNALLLGDSALYLCASSLGTSVNEQFFGPGTRLTVL.

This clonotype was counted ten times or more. CDR3 in amino acids: CSAGTVEAFF. The DNA for the CDR3 is TGCAGCGCCGGGACAGTGGAAGCTTTCTTT. The chain combines TRBV29-1 with TRBJ1-1; TRBD1 agrees at 7 bases. Germline V gene data show CDR1 as SQVTM and CDR2 as ANQGSEA. V shed 7 bases, J shed 8 bases, and the junction held 4 bases outside the gene matches. This CDR3 is 10 amino acids long.

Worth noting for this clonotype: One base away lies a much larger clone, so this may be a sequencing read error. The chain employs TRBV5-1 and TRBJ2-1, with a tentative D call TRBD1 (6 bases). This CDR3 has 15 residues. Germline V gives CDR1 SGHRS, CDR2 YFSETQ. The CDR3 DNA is TGCGCCAGCAGCTTGGGGCAGCAGGGGTACAATGAGAAGTTCTTC. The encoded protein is CASSLGQQGYNEKFF.

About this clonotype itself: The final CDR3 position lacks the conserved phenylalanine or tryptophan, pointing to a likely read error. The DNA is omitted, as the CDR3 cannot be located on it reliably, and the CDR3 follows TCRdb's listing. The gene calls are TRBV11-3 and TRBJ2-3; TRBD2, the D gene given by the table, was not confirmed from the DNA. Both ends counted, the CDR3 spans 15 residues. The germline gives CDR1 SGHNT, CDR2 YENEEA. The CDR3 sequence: CASSPGGLQGGTQYS.

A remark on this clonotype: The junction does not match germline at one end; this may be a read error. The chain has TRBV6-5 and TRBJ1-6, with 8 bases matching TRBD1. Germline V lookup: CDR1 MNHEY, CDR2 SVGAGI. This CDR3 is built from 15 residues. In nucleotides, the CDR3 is TGTGCCAGCACCCACTCGACAGGGGCGGGCTCACCCTTCCACTTT. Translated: CASTHSTGAGSPFHF.

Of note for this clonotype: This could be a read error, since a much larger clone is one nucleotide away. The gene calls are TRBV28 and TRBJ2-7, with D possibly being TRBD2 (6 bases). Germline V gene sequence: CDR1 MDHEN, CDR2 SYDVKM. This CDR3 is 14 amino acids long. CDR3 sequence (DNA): TGTGCCAGCAGCAGACTAGGGGCCTCCTACAAGCAGTACTTC. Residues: CASSRLGASYKQYF.

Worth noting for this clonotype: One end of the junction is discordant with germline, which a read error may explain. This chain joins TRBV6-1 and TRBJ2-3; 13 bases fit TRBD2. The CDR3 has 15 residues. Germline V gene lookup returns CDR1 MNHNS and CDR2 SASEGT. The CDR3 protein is CANSEGLAGVDTQYF. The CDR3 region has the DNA TGTGCCAACAGTGAAGGACTAGCGGGAGTAGATACGCAGTATTTT.

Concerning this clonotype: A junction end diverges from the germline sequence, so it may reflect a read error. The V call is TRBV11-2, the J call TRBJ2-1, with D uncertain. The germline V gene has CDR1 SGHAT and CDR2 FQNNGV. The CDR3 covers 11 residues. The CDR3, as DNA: TGTACCAGCAGCTTAGCCAATGAGGAGTTCTTC. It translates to CTSSLANEEFF.

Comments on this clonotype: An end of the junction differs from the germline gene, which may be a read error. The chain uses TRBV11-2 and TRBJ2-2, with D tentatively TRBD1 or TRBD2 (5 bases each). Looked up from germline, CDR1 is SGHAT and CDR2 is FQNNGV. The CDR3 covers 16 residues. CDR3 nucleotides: TGTGCCAACAGCTTAGGGGCGAATAGCGTGACCGGGGAGCTGTTTTTT. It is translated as CANSLGANSVTGELFF.

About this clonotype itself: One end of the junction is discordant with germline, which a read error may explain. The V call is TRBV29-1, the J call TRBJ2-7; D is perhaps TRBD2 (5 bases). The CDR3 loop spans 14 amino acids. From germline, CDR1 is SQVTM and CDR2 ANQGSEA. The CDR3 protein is CSTREGSKGYEQCF. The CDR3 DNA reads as TGCAGCACACGAGAAGGGAGCAAGGGCTACGAGCAGTGCTTC.